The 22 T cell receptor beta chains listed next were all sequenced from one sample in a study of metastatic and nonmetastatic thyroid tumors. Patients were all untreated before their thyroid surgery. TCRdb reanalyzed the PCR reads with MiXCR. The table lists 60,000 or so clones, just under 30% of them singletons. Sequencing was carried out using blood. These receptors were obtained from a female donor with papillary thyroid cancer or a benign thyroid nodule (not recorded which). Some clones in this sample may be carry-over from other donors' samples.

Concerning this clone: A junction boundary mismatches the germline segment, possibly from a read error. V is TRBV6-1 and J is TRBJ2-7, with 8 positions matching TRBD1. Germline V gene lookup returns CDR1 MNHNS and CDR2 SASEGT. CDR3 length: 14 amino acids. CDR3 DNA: TGTGCCAGCAGGGAAGGGACAGGCCCCTACGAGCAGTACTTC. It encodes CASREGTGPYEQYF.

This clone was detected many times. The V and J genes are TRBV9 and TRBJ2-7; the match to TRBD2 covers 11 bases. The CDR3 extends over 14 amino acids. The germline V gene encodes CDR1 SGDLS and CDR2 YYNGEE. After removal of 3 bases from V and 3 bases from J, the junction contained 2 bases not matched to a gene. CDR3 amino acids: CASSGSGRGYEQYF. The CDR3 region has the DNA TGTGCCAGCAGCGGTAGCGGGAGGGGCTACGAGCAGTACTTC. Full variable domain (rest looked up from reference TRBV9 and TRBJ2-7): DSGVTQTPKHLITATGQRVTLRCSPRSGDLSVYWYQQSLDQGLQFLIQYYNGEERAKGNILERFSAQQFPDLHSELNLSSLELGDSALYFCASSGSGRGYEQYFGPGTRLTVT.

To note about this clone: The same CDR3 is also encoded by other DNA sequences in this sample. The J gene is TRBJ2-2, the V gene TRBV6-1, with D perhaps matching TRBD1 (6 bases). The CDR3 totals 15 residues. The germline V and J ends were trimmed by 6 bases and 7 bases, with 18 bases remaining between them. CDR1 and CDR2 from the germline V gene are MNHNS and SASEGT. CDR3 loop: CASRQIQGAHGELFF. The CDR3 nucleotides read TGTGCCAGCAGACAAATACAGGGTGCACACGGGGAGCTGTTTTTT.

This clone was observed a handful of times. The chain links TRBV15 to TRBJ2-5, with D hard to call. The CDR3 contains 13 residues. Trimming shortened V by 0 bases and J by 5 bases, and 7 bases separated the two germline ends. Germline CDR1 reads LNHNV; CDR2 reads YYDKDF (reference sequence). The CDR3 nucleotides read TGTGCCACCAGCAGAGATCAGAGGGAGACCCAGTACTTC. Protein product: CATSRDQRETQYF.

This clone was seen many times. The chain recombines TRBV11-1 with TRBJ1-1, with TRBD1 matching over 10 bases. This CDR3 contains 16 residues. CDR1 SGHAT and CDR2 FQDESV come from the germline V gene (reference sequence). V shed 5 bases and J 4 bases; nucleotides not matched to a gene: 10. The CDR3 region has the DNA TGTGCCAGCAGCGTAATGGCGACAGGGGGCCCCACTGAAGCTTTCTTT. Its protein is CASSVMATGGPTEAFF. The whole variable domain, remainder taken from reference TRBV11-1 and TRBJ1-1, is EAEVAQSPRYKITEKSQAVAFWCDPISGHATLYWYRQILGQGPELLVQFQDESVVDDSQLPKDRFSAERLKGVDSTLKIQPAELGDSAMYLCASSVMATGGPTEAFFGQGTRLTVV.

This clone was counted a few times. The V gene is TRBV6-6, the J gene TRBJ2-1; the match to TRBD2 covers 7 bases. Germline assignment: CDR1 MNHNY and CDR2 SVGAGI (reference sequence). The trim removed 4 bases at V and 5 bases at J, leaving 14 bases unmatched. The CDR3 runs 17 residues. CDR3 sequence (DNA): TGTGCCAGCAGTTCCCCGGGCGGGAGCTTAAGGAACAATGAGCAGTTCTTC. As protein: CASSSPGGSLRNNEQFF.

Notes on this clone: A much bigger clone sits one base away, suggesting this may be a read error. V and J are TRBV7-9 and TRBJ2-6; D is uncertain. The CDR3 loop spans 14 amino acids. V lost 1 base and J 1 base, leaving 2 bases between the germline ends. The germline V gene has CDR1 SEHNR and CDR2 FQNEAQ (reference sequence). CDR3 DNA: TGTGCCAGCAGCTTAGGGTCTGGGGCCAACGTCCTGACTTTC. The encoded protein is CASSLGSGANVLTF.

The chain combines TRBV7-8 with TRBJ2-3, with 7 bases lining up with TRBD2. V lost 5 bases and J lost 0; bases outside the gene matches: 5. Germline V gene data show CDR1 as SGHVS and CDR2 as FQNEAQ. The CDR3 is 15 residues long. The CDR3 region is CASSLGLVSTDTQYF. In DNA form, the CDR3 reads TGTGCCAGCAGCCTCGGACTAGTGAGCACAGATACGCAGTATTTT.

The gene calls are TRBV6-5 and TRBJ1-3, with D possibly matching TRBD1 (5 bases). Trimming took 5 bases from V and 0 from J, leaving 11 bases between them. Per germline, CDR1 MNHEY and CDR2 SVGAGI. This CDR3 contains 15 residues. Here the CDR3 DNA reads TGTGCCAGCAGTCTACAGGAGAGCTCTGGAAACACCATATATTTT. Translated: CASSLQESSGNTIYF.

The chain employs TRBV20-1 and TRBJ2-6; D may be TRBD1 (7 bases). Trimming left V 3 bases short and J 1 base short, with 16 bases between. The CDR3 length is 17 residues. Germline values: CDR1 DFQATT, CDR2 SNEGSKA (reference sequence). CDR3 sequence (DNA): TGCAGTGCTAGTCGCGGGACAGTTCTATCTGGGGCCAACGTCCTGACTTTC. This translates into CSASRGTVLSGANVLTF.

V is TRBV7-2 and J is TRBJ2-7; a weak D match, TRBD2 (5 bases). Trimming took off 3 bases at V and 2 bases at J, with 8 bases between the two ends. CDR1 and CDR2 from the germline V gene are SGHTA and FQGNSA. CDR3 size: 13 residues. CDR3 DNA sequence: TGTGCCAGCAGCTTCGGGGTTACCTACGAGCAGTACTTC. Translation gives CASSFGVTYEQYF.

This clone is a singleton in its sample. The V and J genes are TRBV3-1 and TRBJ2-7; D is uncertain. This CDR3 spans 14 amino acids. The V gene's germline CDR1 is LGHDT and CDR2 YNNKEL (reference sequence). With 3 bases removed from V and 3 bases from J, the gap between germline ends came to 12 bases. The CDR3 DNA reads TGTGCCAGCAGCCAGCACGGAGACGACTACGAGCAGTACTTC. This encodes CASSQHGDDYEQYF.

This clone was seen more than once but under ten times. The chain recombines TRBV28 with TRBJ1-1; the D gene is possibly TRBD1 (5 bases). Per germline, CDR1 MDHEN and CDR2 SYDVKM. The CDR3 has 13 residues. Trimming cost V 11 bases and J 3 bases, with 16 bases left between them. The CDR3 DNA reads TGTGCCGCTCGGGGGGGTAAGGACACTGAAGCTTTCTTT. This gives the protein CAARGGKDTEAFF.

CDR3 DNA sequence: TGCAGTGCTAGAGATAGTACACAGGGAGGTGGGGCCCTCCACTTT. Translating gives CSARDSTQGGGALHF. The chain links TRBV20-1 to TRBJ1-6; weak D call: TRBD1 (6 bases). Deletions cut 0 bases from V and 14 bases from J, with 20 bases between. CDR1 and CDR2 from the germline V gene are DFQATT and SNEGSKA (reference sequence). This CDR3 is 15 amino acids long.

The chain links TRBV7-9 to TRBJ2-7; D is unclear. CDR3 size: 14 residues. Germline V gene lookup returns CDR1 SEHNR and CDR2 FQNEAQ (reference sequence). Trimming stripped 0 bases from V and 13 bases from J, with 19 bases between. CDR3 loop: CASSLALGSPIPYF. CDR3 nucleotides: TGTGCCAGCAGCTTAGCGCTGGGCAGCCCTATTCCATACTTC. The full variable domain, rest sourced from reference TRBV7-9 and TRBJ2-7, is DTGVSQNPRHKITKRGQNVTFRCDPISEHNRLYWYRQTLGQGPEFLTYFQNEAQLEKSRLLSDRFSAERPKGSFSTLEIQRTEQGDSAMYLCASSLALGSPIPYFGPGTRLTVT.

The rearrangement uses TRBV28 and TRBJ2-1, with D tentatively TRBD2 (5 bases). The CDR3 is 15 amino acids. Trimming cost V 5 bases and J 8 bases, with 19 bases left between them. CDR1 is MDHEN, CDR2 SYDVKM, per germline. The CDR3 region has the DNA TGTGCCAGCAGTCAACTAGTGCCGAGGAGCGATGAGCAGTTCTTC. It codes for CASSQLVPRSDEQFF.

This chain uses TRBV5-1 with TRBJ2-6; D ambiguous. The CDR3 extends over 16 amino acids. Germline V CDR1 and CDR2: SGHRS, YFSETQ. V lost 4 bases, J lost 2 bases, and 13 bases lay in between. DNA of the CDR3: TGCGCCAGCAGCCCGCAATCAGGAACTGGGGCCAACGTCCTGACTTTC. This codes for CASSPQSGTGANVLTF.

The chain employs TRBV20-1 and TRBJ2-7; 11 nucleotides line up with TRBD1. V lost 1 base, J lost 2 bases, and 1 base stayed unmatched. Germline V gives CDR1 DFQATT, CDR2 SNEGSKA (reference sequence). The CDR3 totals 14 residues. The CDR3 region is CSARAGQGAYEQYF. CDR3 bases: TGCAGTGCTAGAGCGGGACAGGGGGCCTACGAGCAGTACTTC.

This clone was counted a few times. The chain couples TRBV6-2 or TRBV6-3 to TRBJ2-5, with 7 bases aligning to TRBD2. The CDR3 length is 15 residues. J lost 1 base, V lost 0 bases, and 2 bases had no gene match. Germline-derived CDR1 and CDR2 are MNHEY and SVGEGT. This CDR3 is CASSYSGGIQETQYF. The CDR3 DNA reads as TGTGCCAGCAGTTACTCGGGGGGGATCCAAGAGACCCAGTACTTC.

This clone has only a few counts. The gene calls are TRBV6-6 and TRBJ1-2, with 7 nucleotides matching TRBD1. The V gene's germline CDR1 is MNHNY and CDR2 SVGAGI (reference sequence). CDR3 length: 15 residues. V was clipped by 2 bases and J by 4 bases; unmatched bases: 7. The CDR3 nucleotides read TGTGCCAGCAGTTACCGGGACAGCGGTACCTATGGCTACACCTTC. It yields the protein CASSYRDSGTYGYTF.

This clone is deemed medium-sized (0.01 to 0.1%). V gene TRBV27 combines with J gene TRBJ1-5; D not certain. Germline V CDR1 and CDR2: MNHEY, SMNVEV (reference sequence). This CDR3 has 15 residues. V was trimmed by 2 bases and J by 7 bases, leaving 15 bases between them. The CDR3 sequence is CASSLSWGAEQPQHF. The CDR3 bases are TGTGCCAGCAGTTTAAGTTGGGGTGCGGAACAGCCCCAGCATTTT.

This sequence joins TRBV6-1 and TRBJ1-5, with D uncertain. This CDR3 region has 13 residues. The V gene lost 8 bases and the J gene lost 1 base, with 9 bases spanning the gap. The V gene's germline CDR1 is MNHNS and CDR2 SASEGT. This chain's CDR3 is CASWGGSNQPQHF. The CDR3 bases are TGTGCCAGCTGGGGTGGAAGCAATCAGCCCCAGCATTTT.